This T cell receptor (beta chain) derives from a study of blood T cell repertoires in COVID-19 (TCRdb year 2020). Study-wide context: The collaborator samples originated in the United States, Italy and Spain and spanned the acute and convalescent phases of COVID-19. The prospective study material was composed of cDNA or gDNA derived from T cells, B-cell-depleted T cells, or PBMCs. HLA class I and class II types, where available, came from metadata supplied by the sample provider rather than from assay-based typing. Subjects who had been exposed to COVID-19, were actively infected with it, or had recovered from it provided the deeply sampled blood TCRbeta repertoires that made up the dataset. A freely available public database, intended as a resource for researchers studying the immune response to SARS-CoV-2, is where the repertoires were released. Samples came from the ongoing ImmuneRACE study (first 160 participants) plus 1,254 subjects from 6 global collaborators. Sample metadata almost always included a de-identified subject ID, COVID-19 status, age in years and sex.

What the research found in general, with its limitations: Clinical and demographic metadata were provided uncurated, with the amount varying by source and participant.

In the prospective study, participants were about 18 to 100 years old, resided in about two dozen geographic areas of the United States, and were enrolled through a virtual design. To assign participants to cohorts, the prospective study relied on clinical history that participants themselves reported in a screening survey and a study questionnaire. Recovered participants in ImmuneRACE Cohort 3 were defined by two consecutive negative NP/OP PCR tests, clearance by a healthcare professional, or resolution of symptoms. Each participant in the prospective study had whole blood, serum and a nasopharyngeal or oropharyngeal swab collected by mobile phlebotomists. Additional blood draws and questionnaires over an approximately two-month period could optionally be provided by prospective study participants. Before DNA extraction, prospective study blood samples were shipped either frozen or at room temperature.

In its sample, this clone was seen a few times. It has no known antigen specificity. No quality values exist for individual bases; no much larger clone is one base distant. The immunoSEQ Assay, a bias-controlled multiplex PCR, was used to amplify TCRbeta CDR3 regions from genomic DNA. The published analysis was carried out like this. The number of nucleated cells in each sample was estimated by amplification of reference gene primers within the assay. To quantify the absolute abundance of each unique TCRbeta CDR3 rearrangement, sequence reads were collapsed and filtered. For each sample, productive Simpson clonality was calculated as the square root of Simpson's diversity index across productive rearrangements. TCRdb mirrors the immuneACCESS table, restricted to in-frame sequences. Some clones are absent from its copies; in checked studies, under half trace to an unresolved V gene, and the reason for the others is unknown. The V and J calls and clone size were taken over from that table, and D and trimming were inferred from the DNA. Recorded for this sample are about 200,000 clones; approximately 90% of them occurred a single time. The biggest ten clones account for 1.2% of the sample.

What was sequenced was PBMCs or T cells enriched from blood (not recorded which). The sequence came from a man aged 25 to 40 who had recovered from COVID-19.

The CDR3 reads as follows: CASSLGARGNQPQHF. The DNA is TGTGCCAGCAGTTTGGGGGCGAGGGGCAATCAGCCCCAGCATTTT. The rearranged chain carries TRBV28 and TRBJ1-5; the D gene is perhaps TRBD1, from 6 matching bases. Taken from the germline V gene, the CDR1 and CDR2 loops are MDHEN and SYDVKM. V was cut back by 3 bases and J by 2 bases, leaving a gap of 11 bases between them. The CDR3 spans 15 residues, from the cysteine through the phenylalanine. CDR3 DNA is the only sequence kept; it has 45 bases, read in frame from the first base.